This T cell receptor beta chain comes out of a study of blood T cells in healthy people across ages. Looked up from germline, CDR1 is LGHNT and CDR2 is FRNRAP. V shed 6 bases and J shed 3 bases, with 8 bases lying between them. The CDR3 contains 12 residues. This clonotype was counted a single time. Primed by a sample-barcoded 5' primer and a J-beta primer mix, a second PCR proceeded for about 7 to 11 cycles. TCRdb redid the calling of the 5' RACE reads with MiXCR, one entry per CDR3 protein. The sample shows 1,500,000 or so distinct CDR3 sequences, approximately 59% of them seen only once. This TCR came from a man aged 18 to 29 in good health. The chain employs TRBV12-5 and TRBJ1-1; TRBD1 might be the D (5 bases). The sequenced sample consisted of blood. This chain's CDR3 is CASGRRDTEAFF. The CDR3, as DNA: TGTGCTAGTGGCCGCAGGGACACTGAAGCTTTCTTT.